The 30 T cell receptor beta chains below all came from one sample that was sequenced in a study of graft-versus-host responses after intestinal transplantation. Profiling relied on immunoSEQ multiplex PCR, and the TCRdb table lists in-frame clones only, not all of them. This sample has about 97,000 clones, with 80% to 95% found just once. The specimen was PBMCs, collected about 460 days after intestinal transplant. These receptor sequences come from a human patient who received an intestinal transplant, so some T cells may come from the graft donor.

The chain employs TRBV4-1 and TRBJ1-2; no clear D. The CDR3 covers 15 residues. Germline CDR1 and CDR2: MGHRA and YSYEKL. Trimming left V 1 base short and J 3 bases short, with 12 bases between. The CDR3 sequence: CASSQGSGTYYGYTF. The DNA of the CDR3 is TGCGCCAGCAGCCAAGGATCAGGAACCTACTATGGCTACACCTTC.

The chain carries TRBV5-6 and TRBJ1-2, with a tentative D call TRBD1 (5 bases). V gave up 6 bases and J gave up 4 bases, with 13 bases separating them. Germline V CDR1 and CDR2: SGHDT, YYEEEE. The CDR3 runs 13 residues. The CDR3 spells CASTRGQGYGYTF. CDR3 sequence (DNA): TGTGCCAGCACGAGGGGCCAGGGCTATGGCTACACCTTC.

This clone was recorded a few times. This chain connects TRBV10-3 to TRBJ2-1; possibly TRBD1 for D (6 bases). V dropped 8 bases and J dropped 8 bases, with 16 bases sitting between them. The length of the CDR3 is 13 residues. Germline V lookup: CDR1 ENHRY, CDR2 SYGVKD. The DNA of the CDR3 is TGTGCCATCGCTATCCAGGGGCCCCATGAGCAGTTCTTC. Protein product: CAIAIQGPHEQFF.

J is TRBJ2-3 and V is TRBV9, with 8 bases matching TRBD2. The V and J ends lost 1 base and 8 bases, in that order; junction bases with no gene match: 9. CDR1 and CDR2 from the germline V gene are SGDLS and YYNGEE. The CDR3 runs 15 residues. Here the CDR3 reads CASSVSGGHGGTQYF. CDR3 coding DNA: TGTGCCAGCAGCGTAAGCGGGGGCCACGGGGGTACGCAGTATTTT.

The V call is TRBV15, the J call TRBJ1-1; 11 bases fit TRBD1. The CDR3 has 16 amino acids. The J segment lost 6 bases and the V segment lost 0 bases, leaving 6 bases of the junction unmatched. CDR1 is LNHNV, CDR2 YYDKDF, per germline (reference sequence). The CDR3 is CATSRDSDRGPPEAFF. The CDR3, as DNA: TGTGCCACCAGCAGAGATTCGGACAGGGGGCCCCCTGAAGCTTTCTTT.

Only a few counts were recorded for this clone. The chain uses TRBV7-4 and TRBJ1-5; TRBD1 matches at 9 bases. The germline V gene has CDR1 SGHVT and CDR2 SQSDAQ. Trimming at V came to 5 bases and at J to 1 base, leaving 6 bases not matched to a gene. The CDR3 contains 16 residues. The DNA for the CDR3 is TGTGCCAGCAGCCCGGGACAGGGTAAGAGCAATCAGCCCCAGCATTTT. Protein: CASSPGQGKSNQPQHF.

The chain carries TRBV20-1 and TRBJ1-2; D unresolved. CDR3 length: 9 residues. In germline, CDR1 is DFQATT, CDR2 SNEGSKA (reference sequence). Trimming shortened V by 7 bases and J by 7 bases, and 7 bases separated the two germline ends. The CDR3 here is CSVPGGYTF. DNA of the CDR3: TGCAGTGTGCCGGGTGGCTACACCTTC.

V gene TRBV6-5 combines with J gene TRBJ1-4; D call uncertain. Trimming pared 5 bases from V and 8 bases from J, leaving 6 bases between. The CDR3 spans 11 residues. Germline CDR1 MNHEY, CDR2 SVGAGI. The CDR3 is CASSGEEKLFF. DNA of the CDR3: TGTGCCAGCAGTGGGGAGGAAAAACTGTTTTTT.

CDR3 nucleotide sequence: TGTGCCACCAGCAGAGACAGGTACTCTGGAAACACCATATATTTT. Translation gives CATSRDRYSGNTIYF. The chain links TRBV15 to TRBJ1-3, with D hard to call. In germline, CDR1 is LNHNV, CDR2 YYDKDF (reference sequence). V was trimmed by 0 bases and J by 0 bases, leaving 6 bases between them. The CDR3 runs to 15 residues.

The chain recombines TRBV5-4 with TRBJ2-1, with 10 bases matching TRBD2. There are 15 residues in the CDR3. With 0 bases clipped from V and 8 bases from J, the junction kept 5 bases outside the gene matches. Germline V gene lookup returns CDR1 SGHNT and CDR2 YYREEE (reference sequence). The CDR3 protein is CASSLVAAGGDEQFF. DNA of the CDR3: TGTGCCAGCAGCTTGGTTGCAGCGGGGGGGGATGAGCAGTTCTTC.

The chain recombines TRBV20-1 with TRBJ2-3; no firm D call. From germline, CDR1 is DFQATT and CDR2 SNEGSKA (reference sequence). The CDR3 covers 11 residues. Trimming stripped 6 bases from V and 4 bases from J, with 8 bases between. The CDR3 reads CSATLADTQYF. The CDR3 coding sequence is TGCAGTGCCACGTTAGCAGATACGCAGTATTTT.

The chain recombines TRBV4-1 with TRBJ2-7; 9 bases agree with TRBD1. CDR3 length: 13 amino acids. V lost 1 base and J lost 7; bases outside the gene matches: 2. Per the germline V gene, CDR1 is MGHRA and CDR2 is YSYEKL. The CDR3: CASSQATGGEQYF. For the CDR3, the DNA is TGCGCCAGCAGCCAAGCGACAGGGGGGGAGCAGTACTTC.

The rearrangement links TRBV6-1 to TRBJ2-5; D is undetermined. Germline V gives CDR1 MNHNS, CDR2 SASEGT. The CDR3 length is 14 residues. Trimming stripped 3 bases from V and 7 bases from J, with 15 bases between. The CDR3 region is CASSDPLDPGTQYF. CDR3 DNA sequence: TGTGCCAGCAGTGACCCCCTGGACCCCGGGACCCAGTACTTC.

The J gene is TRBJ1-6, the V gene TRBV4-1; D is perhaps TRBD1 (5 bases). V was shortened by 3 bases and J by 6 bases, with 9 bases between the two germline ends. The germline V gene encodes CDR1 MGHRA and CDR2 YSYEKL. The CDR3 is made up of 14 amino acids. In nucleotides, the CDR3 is TGCGCCAGCAGCCACGAGGGGTTTAATTCACCCCTCCACTTT. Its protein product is CASSHEGFNSPLHF.

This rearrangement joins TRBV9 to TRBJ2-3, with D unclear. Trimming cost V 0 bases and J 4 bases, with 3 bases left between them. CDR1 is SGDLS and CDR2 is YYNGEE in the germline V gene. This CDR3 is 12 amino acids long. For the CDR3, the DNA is TGTGCCAGCAGCGTAGTAGCAGATACGCAGTATTTT. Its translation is CASSVVADTQYF.

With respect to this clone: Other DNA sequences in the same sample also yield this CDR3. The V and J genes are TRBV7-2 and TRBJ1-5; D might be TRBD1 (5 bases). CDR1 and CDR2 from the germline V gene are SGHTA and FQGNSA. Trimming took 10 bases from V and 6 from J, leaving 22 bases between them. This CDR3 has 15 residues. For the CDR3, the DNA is TGTGCCACACAGGCGGGCCGGGGGAAGGGTCAGCCCCAGCATTTT. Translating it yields CATQAGRGKGQPQHF.

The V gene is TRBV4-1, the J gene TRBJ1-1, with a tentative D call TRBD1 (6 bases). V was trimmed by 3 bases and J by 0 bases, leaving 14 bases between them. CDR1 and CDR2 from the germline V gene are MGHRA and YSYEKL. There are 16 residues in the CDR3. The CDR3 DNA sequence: TGCGCCAGCAGCCATAAGGGGGGAGACCTGAACACTGAAGCTTTCTTT. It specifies CASSHKGGDLNTEAFF.

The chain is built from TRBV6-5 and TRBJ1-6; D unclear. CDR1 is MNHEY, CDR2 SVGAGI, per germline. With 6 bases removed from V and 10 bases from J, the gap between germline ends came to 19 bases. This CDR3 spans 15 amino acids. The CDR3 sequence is CASRAPGGIGSPLHF. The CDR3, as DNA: TGTGCCAGCAGGGCCCCCGGTGGGATCGGATCACCCCTCCACTTT.

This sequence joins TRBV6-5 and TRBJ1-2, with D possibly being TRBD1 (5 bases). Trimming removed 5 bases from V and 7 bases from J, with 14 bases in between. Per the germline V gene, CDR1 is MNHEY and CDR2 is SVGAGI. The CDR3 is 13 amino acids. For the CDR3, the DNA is TGTGCCAGCAGTACCGCCCGCGGGGGTGGCTACACCTTC. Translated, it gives CASSTARGGGYTF.

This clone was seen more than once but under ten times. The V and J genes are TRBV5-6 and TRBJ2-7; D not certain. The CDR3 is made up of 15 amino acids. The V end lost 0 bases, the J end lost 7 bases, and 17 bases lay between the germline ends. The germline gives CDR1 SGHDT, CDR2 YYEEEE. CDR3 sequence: CASSLGGTSPREQYF. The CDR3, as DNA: TGTGCCAGCAGCTTGGGAGGAACGAGCCCTCGGGAGCAGTACTTC.

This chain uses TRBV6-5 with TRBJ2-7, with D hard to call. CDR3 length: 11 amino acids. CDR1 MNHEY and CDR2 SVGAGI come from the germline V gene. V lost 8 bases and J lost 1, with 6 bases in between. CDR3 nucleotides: TGTGCCAGCGGAACGTCCTACGAGCAGTACTTC. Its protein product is CASGTSYEQYF.

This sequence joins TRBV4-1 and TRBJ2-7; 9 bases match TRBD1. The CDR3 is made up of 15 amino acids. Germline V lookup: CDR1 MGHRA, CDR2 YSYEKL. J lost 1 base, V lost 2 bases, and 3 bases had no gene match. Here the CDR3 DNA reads TGCGCCAGCAGCCAACGACAGGGGGGGTCCTACGAGCAGTACTTC. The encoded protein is CASSQRQGGSYEQYF.

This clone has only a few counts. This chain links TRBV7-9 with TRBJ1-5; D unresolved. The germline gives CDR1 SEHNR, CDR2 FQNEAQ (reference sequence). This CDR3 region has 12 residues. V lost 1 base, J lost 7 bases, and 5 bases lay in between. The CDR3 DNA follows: TGTGCCAGCAGCTTAGGTGTCCAGCCCCAGCATTTT. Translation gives CASSLGVQPQHF.

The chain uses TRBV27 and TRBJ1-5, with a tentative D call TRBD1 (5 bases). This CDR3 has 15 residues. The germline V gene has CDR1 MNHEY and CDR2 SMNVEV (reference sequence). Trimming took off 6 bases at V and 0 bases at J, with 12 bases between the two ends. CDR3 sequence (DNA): TGTGCCAGCAGAACCGGGACGGATAGCAATCAGCCCCAGCATTTT. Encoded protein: CASRTGTDSNQPQHF.

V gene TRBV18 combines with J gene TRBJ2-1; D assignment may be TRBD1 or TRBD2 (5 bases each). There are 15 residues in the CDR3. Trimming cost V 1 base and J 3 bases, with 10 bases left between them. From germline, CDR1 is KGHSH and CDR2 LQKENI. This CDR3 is CASSPLAGGYNEQFF. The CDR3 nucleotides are TGTGCCAGCTCACCACTGGCTGGGGGCTACAATGAGCAGTTCTTC.

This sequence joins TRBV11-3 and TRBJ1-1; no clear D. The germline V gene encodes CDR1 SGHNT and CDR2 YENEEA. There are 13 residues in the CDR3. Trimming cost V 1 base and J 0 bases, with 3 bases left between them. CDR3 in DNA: TGTGCCAGCAGCTTAGGAATGAACACTGAAGCTTTCTTT. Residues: CASSLGMNTEAFF.

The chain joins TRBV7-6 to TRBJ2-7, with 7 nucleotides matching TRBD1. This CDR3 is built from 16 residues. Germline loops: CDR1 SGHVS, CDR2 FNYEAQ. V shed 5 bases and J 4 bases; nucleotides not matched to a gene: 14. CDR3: CASSPMGGTVGYEQYF. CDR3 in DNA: TGTGCCAGCAGCCCAATGGGTGGGACAGTTGGTTACGAGCAGTACTTC.

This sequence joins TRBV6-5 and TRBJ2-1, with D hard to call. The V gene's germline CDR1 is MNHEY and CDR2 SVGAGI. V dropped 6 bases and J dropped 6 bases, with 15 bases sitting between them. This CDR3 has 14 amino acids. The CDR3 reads CASSRARTFNEQFF. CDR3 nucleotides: TGTGCCAGCAGCCGGGCCCGGACCTTCAATGAGCAGTTCTTC.

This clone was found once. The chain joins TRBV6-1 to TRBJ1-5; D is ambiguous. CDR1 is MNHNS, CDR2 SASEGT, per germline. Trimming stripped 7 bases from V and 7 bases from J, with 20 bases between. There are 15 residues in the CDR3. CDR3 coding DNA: TGTGCCAGCACCAACTCTCACGGAGCGGGCCAGCCCCAGCATTTT. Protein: CASTNSHGAGQPQHF.

CDR3 loop: CASSLDYFGTQELFF. CDR3 sequence (DNA): TGTGCCAGCAGCTTAGACTATTTCGGCACCCAAGAACTGTTTTTT. This chain links TRBV7-9 with TRBJ1-4, with no clear D. V gave up 1 base and J gave up 12 bases, with 18 bases separating them. This CDR3 contains 15 residues. Germline V gene lookup returns CDR1 SEHNR and CDR2 FQNEAQ (reference sequence). The whole variable domain, filled in from reference TRBV7-9 and TRBJ1-4, reads DTGVSQNPRHKITKRGQNVTFRCDPISEHNRLYWYRQTLGQGPEFLTYFQNEAQLEKSRLLSDRFSAERPKGSFSTLEIQRTEQGDSAMYLCASSLDYFGTQELFFGSGTQLSVL.